These T cell receptor beta chains were read from a single sample in a study of vaccination effects on CD4 cells after COVID-19. The repertoire was sequenced with immunoSEQ multiplex PCR; TCRdb's copy has only in-frame clones and lacks some. Of tens of thousands of clones in the sample, about 80% were seen once. No cognate antigen is known for these TCRs. This material consisted of CD4+ T cells from PBMCs cultured without peptide, taken before COVID-19 vaccination. These receptors came from a human donor who received a COVID-19 vaccine. Each CDR3 is given without its conserved first and last residue. A D gene is named only where the DNA matches it firmly.

j_gene	v_gene	d_gene	CDR3aa
TRBJ2-4	TRBV19	NA	ASTRRPGLNIQY
TRBJ2-2	TRBV29-1	TRBD1	SVADRVNTGELF
TRBJ2-5	TRBV20-1	NA	SANLRETQY
TRBJ1-3	TRBV6-5	NA	ASSYTGLAGNTIY
TRBJ2-5	TRBV19	TRBD1	ASSIGRTGYTPQETQY
TRBJ1-6	TRBV6-5	NA	ASSYSTQGRSPLH
TRBJ1-2	TRBV6-5	NA	ASSRGQPLGYT
TRBJ2-2	TRBV9	TRBD1	ASSVSGQGVSGGELF
TRBJ2-1	TRBV5-1	TRBD1	ASSLAGTEYNEQF
TRBJ2-3	TRBV6-2/TRBV6-3	NA	ASSYPPPGRH
TRBJ1-2	TRBV20-1	NA	QLQTNYGYT
TRBJ2-4	TRBV6-5	NA	ASSYEGRGAKNIQY
TRBJ1-5	TRBV7-2	NA	ASSYSRLGQPQH
TRBJ1-4	TRBV19	NA	ASSPLDSQYEKLF
TRBJ2-3	TRBV20-1	TRBD2	SASRQGGTNTQY
TRBJ1-1	TRBV4-1	NA	ASSHSLLRGAPEAF
TRBJ2-2	TRBV30	NA	AWSYRFEGELF
TRBJ2-6	TRBV18	NA	ASSLTVFSGANVLT
TRBJ1-1	TRBV5-1	NA	ASSLDWGSVNTEAF
TRBJ1-3	TRBV3-1/TRBV3-2	TRBD1	ASSLRGSGNTIY
TRBJ2-2	TRBV5-4	TRBD1	ASSWRQGGTGELF
TRBJ2-1	TRBV11-3	TRBD1	ASSATGTEYNEQF
TRBJ1-3	TRBV5-6	NA	ASSSDGVYSGNTIY
TRBJ2-1	TRBV19	TRBD2	ASIKRAGPYNEQF
TRBJ2-5	TRBV6-6	TRBD2	ASIRLAGAMETQY
TRBJ2-3	TRBV7-8	TRBD2	ASSLTGGSTDTQY
TRBJ2-1	TRBV30	NA	AWSSKGPGQF
TRBJ1-6	TRBV19	NA	ASSIPPRRGRNSPLH
TRBJ1-5	TRBV1	NA	TSSQTPDRGDQPQH
TRBJ1-2	TRBV7-9	TRBD1	ASSSGQNYGYT
TRBJ2-3	TRBV3-1/TRBV3-2	NA	ASSPNLGDTQY
TRBJ1-1	TRBV19	NA	ASSIPAGAKNTEAF
TRBJ1-5	TRBV24-1	NA	ATSDSQGIGQPQH
TRBJ1-1	TRBV3-1/TRBV3-2	NA	ASSPRGSSNTEAF
TRBJ2-3	TRBV5-1	NA	ASRRGTDTQY
TRBJ1-3	TRBV27	TRBD1	ASRPGQFSGNTIY
TRBJ2-6	TRBV19	TRBD2	ASRGVNSGANVLT
TRBJ1-3	TRBV11-2	NA	ADGDLGNTIY
TRBJ2-6	TRBV7-3	NA	ASSLLRGRQGRLPGANVLT
TRBJ2-2	TRBV28	NA	ASRLFNTGELF
TRBJ1-1	TRBV6-5	NA	ASSYSISGGTEAF
TRBJ1-1	TRBV6-4	NA	ASSDTLRGNTEAF